This T cell receptor (beta chain) was profiled in a study of T cells in tuberculosis. Clones were read by immunoSEQ multiplex PCR, and TCRdb kept only the in-frame ones, dropping some. The repertoire holds 61,000 or so clones, with around 81% as singletons. Cells were sorted from thawed PBMC rested overnight and stained with GMM-loaded CD1B tetramer, viability dye and anti-CD3. CD1B tetramers were loaded with Rhodococcus equi-derived C32 glucose monomycolate. The CDR3 has 12 residues. The V gene lost 11 bases and the J gene lost 5 bases, with 13 bases spanning the gap. Germline V lookup: CDR1 LNHDA, CDR2 SQIVND (reference sequence).

The gene calls are TRBV19 and TRBJ2-1, with a weak D call TRBD1 (5 bases). The TCR was taken from an adult woman with latent tuberculosis. The specimen was CD1b-GMM tetramer-negative cells sorted from PBMCs. CDR3 DNA: TGTGCCTCAGGAGTGGGGCACAATGAGCAGTTCTTC. This codes for CASGVGHNEQFF. Complete variable domain (other parts from reference TRBV19 and TRBJ2-1): DGGITQSPKYLFRKEGQNVTLSCEQNLNHDAMYWYRQDPGQGLRLIYYSQIVNDFQKGDIAEGYSVSREKKESFPLTVTSAQKNPTAFYLCASGVGHNEQFFGPGTRLTVL.